Included here is one T cell receptor beta chain sequence, with context. Antigen specificity is unknown. Primers: 60 Vbeta forward and 13 Jbeta reverse. Sequencing was performed with immunoSEQ multiplex PCR; in TCRdb, only in-frame clones are kept and a portion is missing. The table lists 120,000 to 150,000 clones, almost 80% of them singletons. This record comes from a study of cytomegalovirus exposure and HLA in healthy donors. Overall study findings and caveats: Data from an earlier analysis indicated that most TCR beta V segments were productive either about 87% or about 30% of the time.

This clonotype originated in a male donor in good health and CMV-seronegative. The specimen sequenced was PBMCs.

Written as DNA, the CDR3 is TGTGCCAGCAGCTTAGCAGCCGGACTAGCGGGCCTGTCCCGCCGGGAGACCCAGTACTTC. Its translation: CASSLAAGLAGLSRRETQYF. The V call is TRBV7-2, the J call TRBJ2-5; 11 bases map to TRBD2. V was clipped by 0 bases and J by 5 bases; unmatched bases: 17. Germline V gene sequence: CDR1 SGHTA, CDR2 FQGNSA. The CDR3 has 20 residues.